This record covers a single T cell receptor (beta chain). Its target is not known. Expressed TCRB transcripts were sequenced after all isolated RNA was converted to cDNA. Naive, central memory and regulatory T cell samples produced a mean of about 3.4 million reads. Method: immunoSEQ multiplex PCR; TCRdb's copy keeps in-frame clones and lacks some. The sample contains over 55,000 clones, about 50% of which appear only once. Isolation of CD4+ naive, central memory, regulatory and stem cell-like memory cells was achieved by sorting via CD45RO/CCR7/CD25/CD127/CD95/CD27. This entry belongs to a study of beta chain features in type 1 diabetes. Overall study results and limits: VDJ junctions sequenced from type 1 diabetes patients showed fewer insertions and more deletions. Among patients with Type 1 diabetes, TCRB CDR3s were moderately but significantly shorter in every one of the four CD4+ subsets. Sequencing from cDNA could over-represent high-TCR-expressing cells.

CDR1 and CDR2 (germline): SGHTA, FQGNSA. This CDR3 has 15 residues. The V segment lost 1 base and the J segment 3 bases; nucleotides outside the gene matches: 2. Sequencing was done on a sample of Tregs from blood. The chain employs TRBV7-2 and TRBJ1-4; the match to TRBD1 covers 7 bases. This TCR came from a woman between 40 and 55 years old with type 1 diabetes. This CDR3 reads CASSLEGAANEKLFF. CDR3 DNA: TGTGCCAGCAGCTTAGAGGGGGCAGCTAATGAAAAACTGTTTTTT.